This passage covers 27 T cell receptor beta chains from one sample sequenced in a study of T-cell memory formation after mild COVID-19. Via MiXCR, TCRdb re-called the 5' RACE reads, giving one row per CDR3 protein. This table holds fewer than 250,000 distinct CDR3 sequences, under 12% found once. Material: PBMCs or a T cell subset sorted from them (not recorded which). Receptors originate from a man between 18 and 35 years old who had mild COVID-19 (a few samples of this study predate the infection). Cell type and time point are not known.

This clonotype has a count of ten or more. The chain carries TRBV7-2 and TRBJ1-5; D is unclear. In germline, CDR1 is SGHTA, CDR2 FQGNSA. V lost 1 base and J 4 bases, leaving 8 bases between the germline ends. The CDR3 extends over 14 amino acids. CDR3 nucleotides: TGTGCCAGCAGCTTAGGATTTGGAAATCAGCCCCAGCATTTT. This gives the protein CASSLGFGNQPQHF.

The chain combines TRBV20-1 with TRBJ2-6; D is possibly TRBD2 (5 bases). The CDR3 is 14 amino acids. V lost 3 bases, J lost 0 bases, and 6 bases lay in between. CDR1 and CDR2 (germline): DFQATT, SNEGSKA (reference sequence). Here the CDR3 reads CSARGSSGANVLTF. The CDR3 nucleotides read TGCAGTGCTAGGGGGAGCTCTGGGGCCAACGTCCTGACTTTC.

This clonotype was observed a handful of times. J is TRBJ2-7 and V is TRBV4-3, with 12 positions matching TRBD2. The trim removed 4 bases at V and 5 bases at J, leaving 6 bases unmatched. Germline CDR1 is LGHNA and CDR2 is YSLEER. This CDR3 spans 15 amino acids. The CDR3 DNA is TGCGCCAGCAGCCGAGAGGGACTAGCGGGTAACGAGCAGTACTTC. This translates into CASSREGLAGNEQYF.

The rearrangement joins TRBV7-9 to TRBJ2-7; possible D gene TRBD2, 6 bases. With 3 bases removed from V and 3 bases from J, the gap between germline ends came to 12 bases. The V gene's germline CDR1 is SEHNR and CDR2 FQNEAQ (reference sequence). CDR3 length equals 14 residues. Here the CDR3 reads CASSLGGVSYEQYV. DNA of the CDR3: TGTGCCAGCAGCTTGGGCGGGGTTAGCTACGAGCAGTACGTC.

The chain joins TRBV6-5 to TRBJ1-2; a weak D match, TRBD1 (5 bases). Germline V CDR1 and CDR2: MNHEY, SVGAGI. CDR3 length equals 13 residues. Trimming stripped 3 bases from V and 8 bases from J, with 13 bases between. The CDR3 nucleotides read TGTGCCAGCAGTTATGGGCCAGGGTTGGGCTACACCTTC. Amino acid sequence: CASSYGPGLGYTF.

There are a few counts of this clonotype. The chain uses TRBV7-2 and TRBJ2-7; 9 bases match TRBD2. V shed 2 bases and J 1 base; nucleotides not matched to a gene: 6. CDR3 length equals 16 residues. From germline, CDR1 is SGHTA and CDR2 FQGNSA. This chain's CDR3 is CASSLRRGGTSYEQYF. The CDR3 DNA reads as TGTGCCAGCAGCTTACGGCGGGGGGGTACGTCCTACGAGCAGTACTTC.

This chain uses TRBV5-1 with TRBJ1-2; no firm D call. V lost 6 bases, J lost 8 bases, and 14 bases lay in between. This CDR3 comprises 12 residues. Germline CDR1 reads SGHRS; CDR2 reads YFSETQ. For the CDR3, the DNA is TGCGCCAGCACCGACAACGACCGCGGCTACACCTTC. It translates to CASTDNDRGYTF.

This clonotype has a handful of counts. The chain combines TRBV4-2 with TRBJ2-1; D ambiguous. V was trimmed by 3 bases and J by 5 bases, leaving 11 bases between them. The CDR3 sequence is 14 residues long. Germline CDR1 reads LGHNA; CDR2 reads YNFKEQ. The CDR3 DNA is TGTGCCAGCAGCCAGGGCGACTTGCACAATGAGCAGTTCTTC. Translating gives CASSQGDLHNEQFF.

In its sample, this clonotype was seen a few times. The chain uses TRBV5-1 and TRBJ2-3, with 9 bases fitting TRBD1. The V gene end was trimmed by 4 bases and the J gene end by 0 bases; junction bases not matched to a gene: 6. The CDR3 sequence is 16 residues long. CDR1 and CDR2 from the germline V gene are SGHRS and YFSETQ. The CDR3 DNA reads as TGCGCCAGCAGCCTCGCAGACAGGGGGAGCACAGATACGCAGTATTTT. Protein sequence: CASSLADRGSTDTQYF.

The V and J genes are TRBV10-1 and TRBJ2-2, with a possible D match to TRBD1 (5 bases). Germline V CDR1 and CDR2: WNHNN, SYGVQD (reference sequence). The CDR3 extends over 15 amino acids. The ends were cut back, 3 bases at V and 4 bases at J, with 12 bases in the middle. The CDR3 nucleotides are TGCGCCAGCAGTGAATGGACACCACCCACCGGGGAGCTGTTTTTT. It yields the protein CASSEWTPPTGELFF.

The chain combines TRBV28 with TRBJ2-5; possibly TRBD2 for D (5 bases). The CDR3 sequence is 16 residues long. CDR1 is MDHEN, CDR2 SYDVKM, per germline. V gave up 5 bases and J gave up 2 bases, with 18 bases separating them. The CDR3, as DNA: TGTGCCAGCAGTATGGCAGGCGGGTTAGTTCAAGAGACCCAGTACTTC. Its protein product is CASSMAGGLVQETQYF. Based on the CDR3 plus reference TRBV28 and TRBJ2-5, the full variable domain is DVKVTQSSRYLVKRTGEKVFLECVQDMDHENMFWYRQDPGLGLRLIYFSYDVKMKEKGDIPEGYSVSREKKERFSLILESASTNQTSMYLCASSMAGGLVQETQYFGPGTRLLVL.

There are a few counts of this clonotype. CDR3 nucleotide sequence: TGTGCCAGCAGTGAAGTACAGAACGAGCAGTACGTC. Translated, it gives CASSEVQNEQYV. The rearrangement joins TRBV6-1 to TRBJ2-7; D is undetermined. The germline V gene encodes CDR1 MNHNS and CDR2 SASEGT. Trimming cost V 1 base and J 5 bases, with 6 bases left between them. The CDR3 consists of 12 residues.

DNA of the CDR3: TGTGCCAGCAGCCCGGCCGGGGGGGCCGGGACCCAGTACTTC. The encoded protein is CASSPAGGAGTQYF. The V call is TRBV3-1, the J call TRBJ2-5; 8 nucleotides agree with TRBD2. From germline, CDR1 is LGHDT and CDR2 YNNKEL (reference sequence). Trimming removed 4 bases from V and 7 bases from J; junction bases left unmatched: 8. The CDR3 is 14 amino acids.

This clonotype was observed at least ten times. The chain couples TRBV7-9 to TRBJ2-1, with TRBD2 identical over 14 bases. Per germline, CDR1 SEHNR and CDR2 FQNEAQ (reference sequence). V shed 5 bases, J shed 6 bases, and the junction held 3 bases outside the gene matches. This CDR3 has 15 residues. The CDR3 DNA follows: TGTGCCAGCAGCCGGACTAGCGGGGGGACCAATGAGCAGTTCTTC. Translating it yields CASSRTSGGTNEQFF. The full variable domain, in which reference TRBV7-9 and TRBJ2-1 provide the parts outside the CDR3, is DTGVSQNPRHKITKRGQNVTFRCDPISEHNRLYWYRQTLGQGPEFLTYFQNEAQLEKSRLLSDRFSAERPKGSFSTLEIQRTEQGDSAMYLCASSRTSGGTNEQFFGPGTRLTVL.

This clonotype has just one count. This CDR3 is CATGRSRGNSPLHF. CDR3 DNA sequence: TGTGCCACCGGGAGGAGCAGGGGGAACTCACCCCTCCACTTT. The chain uses TRBV7-2 and TRBJ1-6, with 7 bases fitting TRBD1. CDR1 SGHTA and CDR2 FQGNSA come from the germline V gene. The CDR3 loop spans 14 amino acids. J gave up 10 bases and V 10 bases, and 13 bases lay outside the gene matches.

V gene TRBV11-2 combines with J gene TRBJ1-1; D remains unclear. The germline CDR1 and CDR2 sequences are SGHAT and FQNNGV. The CDR3 is made up of 14 amino acids. V was shortened by 4 bases and J by 2 bases, with 11 bases between the two germline ends. The DNA of the CDR3 is TGTGCCAGCAGCTCCGGCTGGCTCAACACTGAAGCTTTCTTT. This encodes CASSSGWLNTEAFF.

This clonotype occurred a few times. CDR3 DNA: TGTGCCAGCTCACCGCGAGAGGGCCTTGGGAGCGTCCTGACTTTC. This encodes CASSPREGLGSVLTF. V gene TRBV18 combines with J gene TRBJ2-6; TRBD2 is a possible D gene (5 bases). Germline V gives CDR1 KGHSH, CDR2 LQKENI. The CDR3 runs 15 residues. V was clipped by 3 bases and J by 12 bases, with 18 bases between them.

Only a few counts were recorded for this clonotype. The rearrangement links TRBV10-2 to TRBJ1-1; D remains ambiguous. The V gene lost 2 bases and the J gene lost 1 base, with 5 bases spanning the gap. Looked up from germline, CDR1 is WSHSY and CDR2 is SAAADI. The CDR3 consists of 13 residues. This CDR3 is CASSEVGNTEAFF. The DNA for the CDR3 is TGCGCCAGCAGTGAGGTCGGGAACACTGAAGCTTTCTTT.

This clonotype occurred many times. This CDR3 reads CASSLVDLLWDTDVSGNTIYF. Here the CDR3 DNA reads TGTGCCAGCAGCTTAGTGGATCTCCTGTGGGACACCGATGTTTCAGGAAACACCATATATTTT. The chain employs TRBV7-2 and TRBJ1-3, with a possible D match to TRBD1 (6 bases). Germline CDR1 and CDR2: SGHTA and FQGNSA. Between the trimmed V and J ends, which lost 1 base and 4 bases, there was a span of 29 bases. The CDR3 contains 21 residues.

The J gene is TRBJ1-6, the V gene TRBV6-6; the D is unclear. The V gene's germline CDR1 is MNHNY and CDR2 SVGAGI (reference sequence). Trimming removed 7 bases at V and 2 bases at J, with 21 bases between. The CDR3 is 18 residues long. DNA for the CDR3: TGTGCCAGCACTCCGGCGGGGAGCCCAACAACCTATAATTCACCCCTCCACTTT. The encoded protein is CASTPAGSPTTYNSPLHF.

This clonotype came up a few times. The chain uses TRBV12-3 or TRBV12-4 and TRBJ2-5; D gene unclear. V lost 5 bases to trimming and J lost 1 base, with 11 bases between them. CDR3 length: 14 amino acids. DNA of the CDR3: TGTGCCAGCAGTCAGATGACATCCCAAGAGACCCAGTACTTC. Protein sequence: CASSQMTSQETQYF.

This clonotype has only a few counts. The rearrangement joins TRBV4-1 to TRBJ2-3, with 8 bases fitting TRBD2. CDR1 and CDR2 from the germline V gene are MGHRA and YSYEKL. V was clipped by 4 bases and J by 5 bases; unmatched bases: 8. The CDR3 totals 15 residues. The CDR3 protein is CASSPGLARVDTQYF. The CDR3 DNA reads as TGCGCCAGCAGCCCAGGACTAGCAAGAGTAGATACGCAGTATTTT.

For the CDR3, the DNA is TGTGCCAGCTGCAGGGGGGGTTGCGATGAGCAGTTCTTC. Protein product: CASCRGGCDEQFF. The chain carries TRBV7-9 and TRBJ2-1; D could derive from TRBD1 or TRBD2 (7 bases each). Germline CDR1 reads SEHNR; CDR2 reads FQNEAQ (reference sequence). Trimming took off 8 bases at V and 8 bases at J, with 16 bases between the two ends. CDR3 length: 13 amino acids.

V gene TRBV12-3 or TRBV12-4 combines with J gene TRBJ2-3; 13 bases map to TRBD2. J was trimmed by 2 bases and V by 0 bases; bases with no gene match: 5. The length of the CDR3 is 18 residues. CDR3 DNA: TGTGCCAGCAGTTTAGCGTGGACTAGCGGGGGCACCACAGATACGCAGTATTTT. It yields the protein CASSLAWTSGGTTDTQYF.

This clonotype showed up just a few times. This chain uses TRBV10-3 with TRBJ1-2; no firm D call. This CDR3 has 13 residues. Germline V gene lookup returns CDR1 ENHRY and CDR2 SYGVKD. Trimming took 1 base from V and 8 from J, leaving 11 bases between them. CDR3 nucleotide sequence: TGTGCCATCAGTGAGTTCGACTGGGAGGGCTACACCTTC. Its protein is CAISEFDWEGYTF.

V gene TRBV28 combines with J gene TRBJ1-3; 11 nucleotides match TRBD1. CDR3 size: 17 residues. After removal of 7 bases from V and 0 bases from J, the junction contained 8 bases not matched to a gene. The germline CDR1 and CDR2 sequences are MDHEN and SYDVKM. The CDR3: CASIPGQGASSGNTIYF. Written as DNA, the CDR3 is TGTGCCAGCATCCCCGGACAGGGGGCCAGCTCTGGAAACACCATATATTTT.

The rearrangement joins TRBV7-2 to TRBJ1-3; D might be TRBD1 (5 bases). The germline CDR1 and CDR2 sequences are SGHTA and FQGNSA. V dropped 10 bases and J dropped 2 bases, with 12 bases sitting between them. The CDR3 runs 13 residues. The CDR3 region is CATRGETGNTIYF. In DNA, the CDR3 is TGTGCCACGCGGGGGGAAACTGGAAACACCATATATTTT.